Detailed here is one TCR beta chain. Libraries were prepared by immunoSEQ multiplex PCR; TCRdb keeps only in-frame clonotypes and omits some of them. This sample carries about 50,000 clones, 82% of them seen once, and the ten largest clones take 14%. The data were obtained in a study of identifying expanded T cells in peripheral blood. Healthy donors had no documented immune events, such as infections, while sampled. The sequencing sample was made of blood. The TCR sequence derives from a person aged 18-70 years in good health.

CDR3 protein: CASSSRWDSDYEQYF. CDR3 in DNA: TGTGCCAGCAGCTCTAGGTGGGACTCGGACTACGAGCAGTACTTC. The V call is TRBV7-9, the J call TRBJ2-7; maybe TRBD2 (6 bases). The germline CDR1 and CDR2 sequences are SEHNR and FQNEAQ (reference sequence). V lost 4 bases and J 3 bases, leaving 16 bases between the germline ends. This CDR3 spans 15 amino acids.